The sequence of this T cell receptor (beta chain) was determined in a study of PD-1 blockade in mismatch repair-deficient tumors. Here immunoSEQ multiplex PCR was the method, and the copy in TCRdb shows in-frame clones only, minus some. The sample contains some 48,000 clones, over 75% of which appear only once. The CDR3 has 16 amino acids. The trim removed 4 bases at V and 1 base at J, leaving 9 bases unmatched. CDR1 is KGHSH, CDR2 LQKENI, per germline. This TCR was sampled from an adult with mismatch repair-deficient cancer. The input for sequencing was peripheral blood, taken roughly 21 weeks after starting pembrolizumab. This chain links TRBV18 with TRBJ1-1; 7 bases line up with TRBD1. As DNA, the CDR3 is TGTGCCAGCTCACTTACCCGACAGGGTGGGAACACTGAAGCTTTCTTT. This translates into CASSLTRQGGNTEAFF.